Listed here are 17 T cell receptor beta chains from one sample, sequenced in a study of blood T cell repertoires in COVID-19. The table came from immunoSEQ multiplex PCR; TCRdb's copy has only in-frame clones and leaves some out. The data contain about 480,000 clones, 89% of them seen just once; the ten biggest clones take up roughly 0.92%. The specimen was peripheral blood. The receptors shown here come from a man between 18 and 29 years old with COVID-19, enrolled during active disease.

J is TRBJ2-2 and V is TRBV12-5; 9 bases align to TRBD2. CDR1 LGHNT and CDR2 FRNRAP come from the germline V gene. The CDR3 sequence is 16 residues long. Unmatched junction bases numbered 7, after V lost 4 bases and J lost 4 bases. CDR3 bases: TGTGCTAGTGGTTGGGGTAGCGGGAGCGGCACCGGGGAGCTGTTTTTT. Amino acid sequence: CASGWGSGSGTGELFF.

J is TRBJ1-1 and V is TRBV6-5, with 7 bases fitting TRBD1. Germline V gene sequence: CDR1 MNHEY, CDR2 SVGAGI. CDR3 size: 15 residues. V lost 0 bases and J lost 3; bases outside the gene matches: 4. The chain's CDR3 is CASSYSNRGDTEAFF. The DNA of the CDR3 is TGTGCCAGCAGTTACTCAAACAGGGGTGACACTGAAGCTTTCTTT.

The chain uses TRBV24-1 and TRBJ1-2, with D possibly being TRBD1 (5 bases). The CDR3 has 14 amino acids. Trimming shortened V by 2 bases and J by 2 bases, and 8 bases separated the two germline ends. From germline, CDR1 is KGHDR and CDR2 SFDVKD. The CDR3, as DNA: TGTGCCACCAGTGATTCGACAGTAAACTATGGCTACACCTTC. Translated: CATSDSTVNYGYTF.

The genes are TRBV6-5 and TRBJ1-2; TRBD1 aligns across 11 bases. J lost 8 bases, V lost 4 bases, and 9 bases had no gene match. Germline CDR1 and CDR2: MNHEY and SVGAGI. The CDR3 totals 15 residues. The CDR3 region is CASSFSDRGPTGYTF. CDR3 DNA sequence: TGTGCCAGCAGTTTTTCGGACAGGGGGCCCACGGGCTACACCTTC.

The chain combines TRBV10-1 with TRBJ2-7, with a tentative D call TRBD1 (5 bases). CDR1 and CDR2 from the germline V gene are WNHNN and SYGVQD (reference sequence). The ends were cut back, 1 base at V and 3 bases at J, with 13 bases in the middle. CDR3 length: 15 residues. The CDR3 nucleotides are TGCGCCAGCAGTGAGTACGCAGGGTCAGGCTACGAGCAGTACTTC. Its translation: CASSEYAGSGYEQYF.

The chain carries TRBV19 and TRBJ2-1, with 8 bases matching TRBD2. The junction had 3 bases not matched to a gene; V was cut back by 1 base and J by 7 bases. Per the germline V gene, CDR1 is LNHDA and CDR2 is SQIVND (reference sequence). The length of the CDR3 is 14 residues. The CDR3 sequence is CASSIAGGPNEQFF. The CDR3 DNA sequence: TGTGCCAGTAGTATAGCGGGAGGGCCAAATGAGCAGTTCTTC.

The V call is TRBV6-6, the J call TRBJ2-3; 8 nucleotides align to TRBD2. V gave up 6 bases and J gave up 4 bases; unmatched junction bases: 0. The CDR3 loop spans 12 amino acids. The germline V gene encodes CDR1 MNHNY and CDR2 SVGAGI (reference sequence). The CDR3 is CASSGGADTQYF. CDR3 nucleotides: TGTGCCAGCAGCGGGGGGGCAGATACGCAGTATTTT.

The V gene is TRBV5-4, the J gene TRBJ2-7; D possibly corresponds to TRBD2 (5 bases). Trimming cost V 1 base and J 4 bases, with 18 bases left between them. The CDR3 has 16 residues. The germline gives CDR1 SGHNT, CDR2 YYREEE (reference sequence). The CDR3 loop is CASSLKVQRPPYEQYF. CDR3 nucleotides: TGTGCCAGCAGCTTGAAGGTCCAGCGGCCACCTTACGAGCAGTACTTC.

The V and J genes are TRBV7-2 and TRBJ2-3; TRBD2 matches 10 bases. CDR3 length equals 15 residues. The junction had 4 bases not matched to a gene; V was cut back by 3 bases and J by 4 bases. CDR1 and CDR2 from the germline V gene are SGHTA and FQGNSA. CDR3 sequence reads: CASSLPLAGADTQYF. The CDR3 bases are TGTGCCAGCAGCTTGCCGCTAGCGGGGGCAGATACGCAGTATTTT.

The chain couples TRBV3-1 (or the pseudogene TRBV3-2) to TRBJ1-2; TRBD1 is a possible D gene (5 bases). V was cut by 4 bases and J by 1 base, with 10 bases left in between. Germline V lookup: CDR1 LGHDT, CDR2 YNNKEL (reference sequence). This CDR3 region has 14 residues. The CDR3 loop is CASSPGQGNYGYTF. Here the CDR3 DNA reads TGTGCCAGCAGCCCCGGGCAGGGTAACTATGGCTACACCTTC.

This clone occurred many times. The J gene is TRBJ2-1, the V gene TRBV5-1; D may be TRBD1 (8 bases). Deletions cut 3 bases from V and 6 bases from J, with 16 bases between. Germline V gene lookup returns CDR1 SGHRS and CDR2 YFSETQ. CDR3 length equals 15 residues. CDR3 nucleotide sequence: TGCGCCAGCAGCTCAACGGACAGGGAGGGCAATGAGCAGTTCTTC. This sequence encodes CASSSTDREGNEQFF. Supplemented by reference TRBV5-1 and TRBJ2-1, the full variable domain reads KAGVTQTPRYLIKTRGQQVTLSCSPISGHRSVSWYQQTPGQGLQFLFEYFSETQRNKGNFPGRFSGRQFSNSRSEMNVSTLELGDSALYLCASSSTDREGNEQFFGPGTRLTVL.

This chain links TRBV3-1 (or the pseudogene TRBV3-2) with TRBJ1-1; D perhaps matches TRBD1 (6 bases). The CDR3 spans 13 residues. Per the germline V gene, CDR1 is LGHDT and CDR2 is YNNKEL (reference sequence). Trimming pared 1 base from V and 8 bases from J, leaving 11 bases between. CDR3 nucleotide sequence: TGTGCCAGCAGCCAAGGGACAGCCACCGAAGCTTTCTTT. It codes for CASSQGTATEAFF.

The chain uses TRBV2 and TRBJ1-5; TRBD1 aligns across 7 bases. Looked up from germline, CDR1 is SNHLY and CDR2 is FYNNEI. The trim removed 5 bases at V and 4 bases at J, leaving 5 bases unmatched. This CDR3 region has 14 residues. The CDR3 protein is CASSIAGGNQPQHF. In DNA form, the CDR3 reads TGTGCCAGCAGTATCGCAGGGGGAAATCAGCCCCAGCATTTT.

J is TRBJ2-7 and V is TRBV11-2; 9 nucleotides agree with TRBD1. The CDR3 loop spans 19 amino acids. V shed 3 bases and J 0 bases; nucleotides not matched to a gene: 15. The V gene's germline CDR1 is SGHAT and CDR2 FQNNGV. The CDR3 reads CASSLGRTGAPYSSYEQYF. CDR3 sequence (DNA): TGTGCCAGCAGCTTGGGGAGGACAGGGGCGCCCTATAGCTCCTACGAGCAGTACTTC.

The CDR3 sequence: CATSDFGGVTQYF. The CDR3, as DNA: TGTGCCACCAGTGACTTTGGGGGGGTGACCCAGTACTTC. The chain combines TRBV24-1 with TRBJ2-5, with TRBD2 matching 7 bases. This CDR3 comprises 13 residues. Germline lookup yields CDR1 KGHDR and CDR2 SFDVKD. V lost 4 bases to trimming and J lost 7 bases; unmatched junction nucleotides: 5.

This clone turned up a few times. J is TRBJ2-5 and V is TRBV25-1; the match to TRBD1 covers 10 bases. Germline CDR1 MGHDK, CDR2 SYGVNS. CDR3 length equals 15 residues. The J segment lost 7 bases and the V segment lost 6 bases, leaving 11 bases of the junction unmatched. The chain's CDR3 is CASSPGQGFSATQYF. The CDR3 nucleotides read TGTGCCAGCAGCCCGGGACAGGGGTTCAGCGCGACCCAGTACTTC.

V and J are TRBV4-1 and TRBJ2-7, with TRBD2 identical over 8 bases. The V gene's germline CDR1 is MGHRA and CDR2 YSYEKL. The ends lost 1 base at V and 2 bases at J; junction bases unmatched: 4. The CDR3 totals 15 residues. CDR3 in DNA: TGCGCCAGCAGCCAAGTCCAGCGGGGGACCTACGAGCAGTACTTC. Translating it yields CASSQVQRGTYEQYF.